The clone carrying this TCR beta chain was seen many times. Its antigen is unidentified. This sample was taken from a study of T-cell reconstitution after alpha-beta-depleted transplantation in children. CDR1 is MNHEY, CDR2 SVGEGT, per germline. There are 17 residues in the CDR3. J was trimmed by 4 bases and V by 6 bases; bases with no gene match: 9. The TCRbeta library incorporated unique molecular identifiers. TCRdb recomputed calls from the PCR reads with MiXCR, one row per CDR3 protein. This table holds around 250,000 distinct CDR3 sequences, roughly 8% found once. The study's findings and limits: The origin of alpha-beta T cells about two months after transplant was reportedly several hundred expanded graft clones. Hyperexpanded clones declined; after one year, newly produced T cells mostly supplied diversity.

This sequence originates from a male patient younger than 18 who had a stem cell transplant for acute lymphoblastic leukemia, so the T cells may come from the graft donor. The chain uses TRBV6-2 or TRBV6-3 and TRBJ2-3, with 14 bases identical to TRBD2. The input for sequencing was PBMCs, mostly from graft donor cells, taken 180 days after TCRalphabeta/CD19-depleted stem cell transplant. The CDR3: CASSFPRLAGGADTQYF. The CDR3 DNA reads as TGTGCCAGCAGCTTCCCAAGACTAGCGGGAGGGGCAGATACGCAGTATTTT.